This T cell receptor (beta chain) originates from a study of cytomegalovirus exposure and HLA in healthy donors. About the study: From donors who were HLA-typed, an early data release held about 85 million unique TCRs. Overall study findings and caveats: Sequencing likely generated an artifact that appeared as a cluster of highly shared sequence variants.

The PCR used 60 Vbeta and 13 Jbeta primers. TCRdb's table, derived via immunoSEQ multiplex PCR, lists solely in-frame clones and lacks some. The data hold approximately 140,000 clones, with 88% observed a single time. Every donor was a healthy person donating bone marrow. This clone has a handful of counts. Its antigen is as yet unknown. Germline V gene data show CDR1 as MNHNS and CDR2 as SASEGT. Trimming pared 1 base from V and 12 bases from J, leaving 7 bases between. The CDR3 has 11 amino acids. The sequence came from a woman aged 40 to 50 in good health and CMV-seronegative. The sample was PBMCs. The genes are TRBV6-1 and TRBJ2-1; maybe TRBD1 (5 bases). The CDR3 bases are TGTGCCAGCAGTGAAGTAGGGGTGCAGTTCTTC. Its protein is CASSEVGVQFF.